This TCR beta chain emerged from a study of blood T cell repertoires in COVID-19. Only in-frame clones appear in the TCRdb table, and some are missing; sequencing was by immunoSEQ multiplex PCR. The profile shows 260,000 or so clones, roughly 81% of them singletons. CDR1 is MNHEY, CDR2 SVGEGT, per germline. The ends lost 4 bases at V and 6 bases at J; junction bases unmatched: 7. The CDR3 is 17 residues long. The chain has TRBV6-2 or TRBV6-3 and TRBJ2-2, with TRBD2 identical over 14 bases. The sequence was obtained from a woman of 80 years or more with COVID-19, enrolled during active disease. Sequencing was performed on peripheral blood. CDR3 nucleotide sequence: TGTGCCAGCAGTTCGCCGGGACTAGCGGGAGACGCCGGGGAGCTGTTTTTT. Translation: CASSSPGLAGDAGELFF.